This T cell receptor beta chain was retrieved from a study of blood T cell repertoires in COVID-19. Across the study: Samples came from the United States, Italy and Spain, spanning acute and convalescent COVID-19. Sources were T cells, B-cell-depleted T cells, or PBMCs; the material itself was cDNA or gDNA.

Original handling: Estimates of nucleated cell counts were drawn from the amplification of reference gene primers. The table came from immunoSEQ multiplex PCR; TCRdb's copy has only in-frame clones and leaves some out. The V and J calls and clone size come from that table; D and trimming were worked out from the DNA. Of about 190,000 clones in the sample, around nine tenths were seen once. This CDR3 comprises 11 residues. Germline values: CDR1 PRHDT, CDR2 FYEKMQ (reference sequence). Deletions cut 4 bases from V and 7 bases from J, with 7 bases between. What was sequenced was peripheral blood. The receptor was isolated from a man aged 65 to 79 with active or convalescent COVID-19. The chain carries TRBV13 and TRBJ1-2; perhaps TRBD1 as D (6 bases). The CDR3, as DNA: TGTGCCAGCAGCTCCAGGGGTGGCTACACCTTC. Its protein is CASSSRGGYTF.